This T cell receptor (beta chain) was sequenced for a study of regulatory T cells in long-lasting Graves disease. Study information: Newly diagnosed Graves' patients took antithyroid drugs under 3 months.

Noted time point: newly diagnosed GD, antithyroid drugs for less than 3 months. After RNA was extracted from PBMCs, the TCR library was made from it. The CDR3 extends over 14 amino acids. V gave up 7 bases and J gave up 4 bases; unmatched junction bases: 5. Germline CDR1 reads SNHLY; CDR2 reads FYNNEI. This clonotype was seen ten or more times. CDR3-region Arm-PCR and iRepertoire HTBI primers produced the TCR beta libraries. TCRdb analysed the multiplex PCR reads with MiXCR anew, one entry per CDR3 protein. Among approximately 250,000 distinct CDR3 sequences listed, approximately 20% were seen once. This chain joins TRBV2 and TRBJ2-3; 10 bases match TRBD2. This sequence originates from a female donor with Graves disease. Sample: peripheral blood mononuclear cells (PBMCs), taken at new diagnosis, from a patient treated with antithyroid drugs. In nucleotides, the CDR3 is TGTGCCAGCACGTGGACTAGCGGAGCAGATACGCAGTATTTT. Translation gives CASTWTSGADTQYF.